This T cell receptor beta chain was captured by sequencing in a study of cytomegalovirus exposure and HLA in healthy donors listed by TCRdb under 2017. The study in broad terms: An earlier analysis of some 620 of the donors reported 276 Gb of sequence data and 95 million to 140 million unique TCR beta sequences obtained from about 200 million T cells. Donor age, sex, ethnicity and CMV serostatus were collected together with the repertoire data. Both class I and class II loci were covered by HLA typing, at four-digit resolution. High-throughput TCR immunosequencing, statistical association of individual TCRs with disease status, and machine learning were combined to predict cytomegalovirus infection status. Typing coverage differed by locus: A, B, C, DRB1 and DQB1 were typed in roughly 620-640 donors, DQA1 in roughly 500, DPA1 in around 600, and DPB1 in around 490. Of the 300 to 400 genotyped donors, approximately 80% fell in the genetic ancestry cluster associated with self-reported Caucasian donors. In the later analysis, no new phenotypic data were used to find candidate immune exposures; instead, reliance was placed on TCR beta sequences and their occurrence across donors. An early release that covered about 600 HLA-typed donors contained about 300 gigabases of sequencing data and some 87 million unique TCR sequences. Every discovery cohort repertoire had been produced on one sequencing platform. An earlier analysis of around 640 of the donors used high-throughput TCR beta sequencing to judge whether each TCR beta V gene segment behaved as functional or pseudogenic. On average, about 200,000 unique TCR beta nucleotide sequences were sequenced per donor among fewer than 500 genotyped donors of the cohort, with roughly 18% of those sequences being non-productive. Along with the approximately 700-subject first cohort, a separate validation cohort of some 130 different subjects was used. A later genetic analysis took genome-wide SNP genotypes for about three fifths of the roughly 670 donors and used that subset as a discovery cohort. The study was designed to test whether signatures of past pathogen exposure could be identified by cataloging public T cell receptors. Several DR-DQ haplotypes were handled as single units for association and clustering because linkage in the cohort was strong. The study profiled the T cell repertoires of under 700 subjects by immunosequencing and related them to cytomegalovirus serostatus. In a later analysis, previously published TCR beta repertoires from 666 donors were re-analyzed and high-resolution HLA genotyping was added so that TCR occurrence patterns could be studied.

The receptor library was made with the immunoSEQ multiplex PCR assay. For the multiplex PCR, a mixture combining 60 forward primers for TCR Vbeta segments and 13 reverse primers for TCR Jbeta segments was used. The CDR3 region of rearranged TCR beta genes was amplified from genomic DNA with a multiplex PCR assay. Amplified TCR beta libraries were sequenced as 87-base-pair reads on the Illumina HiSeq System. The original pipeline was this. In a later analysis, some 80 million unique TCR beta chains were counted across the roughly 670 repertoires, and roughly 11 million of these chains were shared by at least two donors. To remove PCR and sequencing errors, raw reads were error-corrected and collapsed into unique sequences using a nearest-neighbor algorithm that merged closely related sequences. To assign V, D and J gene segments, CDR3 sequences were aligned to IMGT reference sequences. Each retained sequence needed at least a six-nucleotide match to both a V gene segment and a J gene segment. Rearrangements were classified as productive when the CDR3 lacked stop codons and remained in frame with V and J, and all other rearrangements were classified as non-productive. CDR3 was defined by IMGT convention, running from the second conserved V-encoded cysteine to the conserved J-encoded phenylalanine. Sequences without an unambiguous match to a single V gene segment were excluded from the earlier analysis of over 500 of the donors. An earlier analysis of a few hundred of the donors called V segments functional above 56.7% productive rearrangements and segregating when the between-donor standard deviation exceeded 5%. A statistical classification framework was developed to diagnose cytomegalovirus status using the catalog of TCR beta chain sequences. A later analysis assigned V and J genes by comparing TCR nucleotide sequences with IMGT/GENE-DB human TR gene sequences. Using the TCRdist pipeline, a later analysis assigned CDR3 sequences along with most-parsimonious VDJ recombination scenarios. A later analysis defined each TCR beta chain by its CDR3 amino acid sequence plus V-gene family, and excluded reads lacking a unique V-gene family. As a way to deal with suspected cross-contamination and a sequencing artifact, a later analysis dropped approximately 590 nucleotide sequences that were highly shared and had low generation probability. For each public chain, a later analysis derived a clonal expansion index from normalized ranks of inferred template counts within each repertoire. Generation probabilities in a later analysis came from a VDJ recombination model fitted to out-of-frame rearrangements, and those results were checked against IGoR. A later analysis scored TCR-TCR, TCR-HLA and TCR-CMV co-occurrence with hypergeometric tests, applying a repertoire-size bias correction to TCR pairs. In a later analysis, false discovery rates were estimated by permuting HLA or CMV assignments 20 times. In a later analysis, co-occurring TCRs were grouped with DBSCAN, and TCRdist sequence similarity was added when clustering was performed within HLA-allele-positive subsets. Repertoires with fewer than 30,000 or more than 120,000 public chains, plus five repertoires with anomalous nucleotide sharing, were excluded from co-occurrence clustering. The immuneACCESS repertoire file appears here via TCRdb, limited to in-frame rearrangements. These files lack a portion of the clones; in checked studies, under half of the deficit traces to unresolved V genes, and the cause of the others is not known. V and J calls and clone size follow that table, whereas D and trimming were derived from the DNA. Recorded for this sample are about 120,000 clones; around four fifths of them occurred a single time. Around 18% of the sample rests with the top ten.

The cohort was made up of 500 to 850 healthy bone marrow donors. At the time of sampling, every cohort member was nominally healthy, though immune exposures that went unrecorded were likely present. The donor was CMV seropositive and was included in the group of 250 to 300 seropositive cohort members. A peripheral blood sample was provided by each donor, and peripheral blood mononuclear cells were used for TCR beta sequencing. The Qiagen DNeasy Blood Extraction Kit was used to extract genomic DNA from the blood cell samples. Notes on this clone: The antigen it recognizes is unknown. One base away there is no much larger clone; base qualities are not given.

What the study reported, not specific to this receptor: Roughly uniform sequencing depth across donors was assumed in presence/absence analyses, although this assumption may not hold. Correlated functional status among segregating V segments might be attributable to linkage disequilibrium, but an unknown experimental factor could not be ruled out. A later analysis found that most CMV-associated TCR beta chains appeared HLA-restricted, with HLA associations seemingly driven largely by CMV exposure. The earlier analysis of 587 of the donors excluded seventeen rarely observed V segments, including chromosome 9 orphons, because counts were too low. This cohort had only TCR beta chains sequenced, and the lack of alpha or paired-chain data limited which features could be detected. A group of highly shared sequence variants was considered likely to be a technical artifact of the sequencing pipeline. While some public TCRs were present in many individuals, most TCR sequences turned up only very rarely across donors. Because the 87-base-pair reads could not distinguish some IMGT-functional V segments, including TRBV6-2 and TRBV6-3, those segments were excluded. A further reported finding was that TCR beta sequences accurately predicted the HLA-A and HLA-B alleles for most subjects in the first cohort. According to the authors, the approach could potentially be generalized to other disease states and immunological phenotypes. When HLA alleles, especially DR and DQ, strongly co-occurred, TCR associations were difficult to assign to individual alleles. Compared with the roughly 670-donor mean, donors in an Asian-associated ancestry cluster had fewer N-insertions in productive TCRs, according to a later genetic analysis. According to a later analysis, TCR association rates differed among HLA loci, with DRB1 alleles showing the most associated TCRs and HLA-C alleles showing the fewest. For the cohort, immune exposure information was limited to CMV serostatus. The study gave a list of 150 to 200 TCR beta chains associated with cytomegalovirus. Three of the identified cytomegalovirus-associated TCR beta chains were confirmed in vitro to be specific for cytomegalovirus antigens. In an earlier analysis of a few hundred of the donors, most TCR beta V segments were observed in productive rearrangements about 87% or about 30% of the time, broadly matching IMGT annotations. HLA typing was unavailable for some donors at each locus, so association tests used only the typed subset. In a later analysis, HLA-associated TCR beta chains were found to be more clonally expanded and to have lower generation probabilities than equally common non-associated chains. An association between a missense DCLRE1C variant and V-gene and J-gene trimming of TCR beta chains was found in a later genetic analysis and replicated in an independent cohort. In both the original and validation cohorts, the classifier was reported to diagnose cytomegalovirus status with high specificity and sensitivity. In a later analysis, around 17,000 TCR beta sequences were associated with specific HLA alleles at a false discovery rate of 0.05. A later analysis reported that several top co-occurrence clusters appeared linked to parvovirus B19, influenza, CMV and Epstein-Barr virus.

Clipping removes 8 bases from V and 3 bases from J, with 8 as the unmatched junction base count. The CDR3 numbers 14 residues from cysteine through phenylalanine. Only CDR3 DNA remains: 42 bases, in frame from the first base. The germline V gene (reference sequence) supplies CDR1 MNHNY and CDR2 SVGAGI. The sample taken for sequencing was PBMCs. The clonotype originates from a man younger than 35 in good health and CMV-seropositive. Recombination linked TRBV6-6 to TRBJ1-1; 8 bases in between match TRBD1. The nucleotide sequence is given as TGTGCCAGCCAATCGACAGGGGTGGACACTGAAGCTTTCTTT. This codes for CASQSTGVDTEAFF.